This entry lists 20 T cell receptor beta chains sequenced from one sample in a study of beta chain features in type 1 diabetes. The authors reverse transcribed all of the isolated RNA, so sequencing captured expressed TCRB transcripts. The table came from immunoSEQ multiplex PCR; TCRdb's copy has only in-frame clones and leaves some out. The sample lists hundreds of thousands of clones, about an eighth occurring once. Sequencing was performed on naive CD4+ T cells from blood. Receptors originate from a young woman in good health.

In its sample, this clone was seen once. The chain combines TRBV4-1 with TRBJ2-4, with 7 bases lining up with TRBD1. Germline V gene data show CDR1 as MGHRA and CDR2 as YSYEKL. V shed 0 bases, J shed 7 bases, and the junction held 9 bases outside the gene matches. The CDR3 runs 16 residues. For the CDR3, the DNA is TGCGCCAGCAGCCAAGATGGTCCAGGGGGTATGAACATTCAGTACTTC. The encoded protein is CASSQDGPGGMNIQYF.

The V and J genes are TRBV4-2 and TRBJ2-7; weak D call: TRBD1 (6 bases). The germline V and J ends were trimmed by 0 bases and 7 bases, with 10 bases remaining between them. This CDR3 has 13 amino acids. CDR1 is LGHNA, CDR2 YNFKEQ, per germline. DNA for the CDR3: TGTGCCAGCAGCCAAGATACCAGGGGAGAGCAGTACGTC. It codes for CASSQDTRGEQYV.

The chain joins TRBV29-1 to TRBJ1-5; 7 bases map to TRBD1. The V gene's germline CDR1 is SQVTM and CDR2 ANQGSEA. The CDR3 consists of 14 residues. V shed 5 bases, J shed 4 bases, and the junction held 8 bases outside the gene matches. This CDR3 is CSVTSGTENQPQHF. Written as DNA, the CDR3 is TGCAGCGTTACCTCCGGGACAGAGAATCAGCCCCAGCATTTT.

V usage is TRBV23-1 and J usage is TRBJ1-4; D ambiguous. TRBV23-1 is placed among ORFs of uncertain function. The length of the CDR3 is 14 residues. Trimming took off 3 bases at V and 4 bases at J, with 9 bases between the two ends. As DNA, the CDR3 is TGCGCCAGCAGTCAGACCGGGAGTAATGAAAAACTGTTTTTT. Translation: CASSQTGSNEKLFF.

This clone was found a few times. J is TRBJ2-5 and V is TRBV7-9, with 8 bases that match TRBD2. With V trimmed by 3 bases and J by 1 base, 10 bases remained unmatched. The CDR3 runs 17 residues. Germline loops: CDR1 SEHNR, CDR2 FQNEAQ (reference sequence). CDR3 sequence (DNA): TGTGCCAGCAGCTTCTTCAGGACTAGCAACGCCCAAGAGACCCAGTACTTC. As protein: CASSFFRTSNAQETQYF.

This clone appeared a few times. The rearrangement links TRBV5-1 to TRBJ1-5, with D hard to call. V lost 3 bases, J lost 2 bases, and 6 bases lay in between. Germline V gene lookup returns CDR1 SGHRS and CDR2 YFSETQ. CDR3 length equals 13 residues. The CDR3: CASSSDGNQPQHF. In nucleotides, the CDR3 is TGCGCCAGCAGCTCTGACGGCAATCAGCCCCAGCATTTT.

This clone occurred a few times. The rearrangement links TRBV28 to TRBJ2-5; possibly TRBD2 for D (5 bases). The V and J ends lost 2 bases and 10 bases respectively, with 11 bases between them. The V gene's germline CDR1 is MDHEN and CDR2 SYDVKM. The CDR3 is 12 amino acids. This CDR3 is CASSLARGDQYF. DNA of the CDR3: TGTGCCAGCAGTTTAGCCCGGGGTGACCAGTACTTC.

The chain uses TRBV2 and TRBJ1-6; TRBD1 agrees at 8 bases. Germline values: CDR1 SNHLY, CDR2 FYNNEI. After removal of 8 bases from V and 9 bases from J, the junction contained 9 bases not matched to a gene. The CDR3 length is 14 residues. CDR3 amino acids: CASWGQARGSPLHF. The CDR3 DNA is TGTGCCAGCTGGGGACAGGCAAGGGGTTCACCCCTCCACTTT.

This clone was counted between two and nine times. V is TRBV21-1 and J is TRBJ1-5; the table's D call of TRBD1 was not tested on the DNA. TRBV21-1 is classified as a pseudogene. The CDR3 is 15 residues long. The CDR3 here is CASSLNRESNQPQHF. CDR3 in DNA: TGTGCCAGCAGCCTAAACAGGGAAAGCAATCAGCCCCAGCATTTT.

The rearrangement uses TRBV7-8 and TRBJ1-3, with D perhaps matching TRBD1 (5 bases). The CDR3 is 14 residues long. Germline V gene data show CDR1 as SGHVS and CDR2 as FQNEAQ. With 5 bases removed from V and 2 bases from J, the gap between germline ends came to 10 bases. CDR3: CASSLQGTGNTIYF. The CDR3 nucleotides read TGTGCCAGCAGCCTCCAGGGAACTGGAAACACCATATATTTT.

DNA for the CDR3: TGTGCCAGCTCACTCTATATAGGACAGGGGGGACACAATGAGCAGTTCTTC. The encoded protein is CASSLYIGQGGHNEQFF. The rearrangement joins TRBV18 to TRBJ2-1; 10 bases are a match to TRBD1. V was pared by 4 bases and J by 5 bases, with 11 bases of the junction left unmatched. Germline CDR1 is KGHSH and CDR2 is LQKENI. The CDR3 sequence is 17 residues long.

The rearrangement joins TRBV5-4 to TRBJ1-1; 7 positions match TRBD1. The CDR3 is 16 residues long. V was pared by 4 bases and J by 7 bases, with 16 bases of the junction left unmatched. Germline loops: CDR1 SGHNT, CDR2 YYREEE (reference sequence). The DNA for the CDR3 is TGTGCCAGCAGCCAGGACCCGACAGGGTCCTTTGGTGAAGCTTTCTTT. Amino acid sequence: CASSQDPTGSFGEAFF.

The chain couples TRBV4-3 to TRBJ1-2; D not certain. The CDR3 sequence is 11 residues long. Germline CDR1 and CDR2: LGHNA and YSLEER. V lost 1 base, J lost 8 bases, and 5 bases lay in between. The CDR3 protein is CASSQGSGYTF. In DNA, the CDR3 is TGCGCCAGCAGCCAAGGTAGCGGCTACACCTTC.

The chain joins TRBV7-9 to TRBJ2-1; no clear D. V lost 1 base to trimming and J lost 4 bases, with 11 bases between them. Germline CDR1 reads SEHNR; CDR2 reads FQNEAQ (reference sequence). This CDR3 contains 15 residues. DNA of the CDR3: TGTGCCAGCAGCTTAGTACCACACGGGTACAATGAGCAGTTCTTC. Its protein is CASSLVPHGYNEQFF.

The CDR3 reads CASRFFMNTEAFF. Here the CDR3 DNA reads TGTGCCAGCAGGTTCTTCATGAACACTGAAGCTTTCTTT. The rearrangement uses TRBV6-1 and TRBJ1-1; D is undetermined. Germline V gene data show CDR1 as MNHNS and CDR2 as SASEGT. The CDR3 consists of 13 residues. V was trimmed by 6 bases and J by 0 bases, leaving 8 bases between them.

The gene calls are TRBV9 and TRBJ2-5; a weak D match, TRBD1 (6 bases). The CDR3 consists of 13 residues. The V gene lost 4 bases and the J gene lost 9 bases, with 16 bases spanning the gap. CDR1 is SGDLS, CDR2 YYNGEE, per germline. CDR3 nucleotides: TGTGCCAGCAGCAAAGGACAGCCCGGGGCCCAGTACTTC. This encodes CASSKGQPGAQYF.

The V gene is TRBV15, the J gene TRBJ1-2; D is possibly TRBD1 (5 bases). Germline V gene lookup returns CDR1 LNHNV and CDR2 YYDKDF (reference sequence). With 5 bases removed from V and 8 bases from J, the gap between germline ends came to 15 bases. There are 13 residues in the CDR3. CDR3 in DNA: TGTGCCACCAGCGTCCAGGGCAAGTACGGCTACACCTTC. This sequence encodes CATSVQGKYGYTF.

The chain carries TRBV14 and TRBJ2-1; D possibly corresponds to TRBD1 (5 bases). The CDR3 runs to 14 residues. The V end lost 4 bases, the J end lost 7 bases, and 14 bases lay between the germline ends. Looked up from germline, CDR1 is SGHDN and CDR2 is FVKESK. This chain's CDR3 is CASSLLGRWNEQFF. The CDR3 DNA reads TGTGCCAGCAGCCTACTGGGGCGGTGGAATGAGCAGTTCTTC.

This chain uses TRBV7-2 with TRBJ2-5; 7 nucleotides match TRBD2. The V and J ends lost 5 bases and 2 bases, in that order; junction bases with no gene match: 8. Germline CDR1 is SGHTA and CDR2 is FQGNSA. This CDR3 spans 15 amino acids. CDR3 bases: TGTGCCAGCAGCGCGGAGCCGGGACTACAAGAGACCCAGTACTTC. Translating it yields CASSAEPGLQETQYF.

The chain combines TRBV7-6 with TRBJ1-2; the D is unclear. The CDR3 contains 13 residues. Deletions cut 6 bases from V and 0 bases from J, with 8 bases between. CDR1 is SGHVS, CDR2 FNYEAQ, per germline. The CDR3 region is CASSFTPNYGYTF. The CDR3 DNA is TGTGCCAGCAGTTTTACTCCTAACTATGGCTACACCTTC.